This T cell receptor (beta chain) was recorded in a study of T-cell reconstitution after alpha-beta-depleted transplantation in children. For TCRbeta, the library was prepared with unique molecular identifiers. TCRdb called the PCR reads again in MiXCR, with one record for every CDR3 protein. The repertoire includes some 200,000 distinct CDR3 sequences, roughly 15% of them detected once, and over 10% sits in the top ten. The germline V gene has CDR1 DFQATT and CDR2 SNEGSKA (reference sequence). With 5 bases clipped from V and 4 bases from J, the junction kept 3 bases outside the gene matches. The CDR3 contains 14 residues. This clonotype was seen at least ten times.

V usage is TRBV20-1 and J usage is TRBJ2-3; 13 nucleotides match TRBD2. The sequence was obtained from a human donor who donated a stem cell graft to a child with acute lymphoblastic leukemia. This material consisted of PBMCs from the stem cell graft donor, taken from the stem cell graft. CDR3 sequence reads: CSAGTSGTSDTQYF. DNA for the CDR3: TGCAGTGCTGGGACTAGCGGGACTTCAGATACGCAGTATTTT.